These 3 T cell receptor beta chains were all obtained from the same sample, sequenced in a study of blood T cell repertoires in COVID-19. Using immunoSEQ multiplex PCR, the repertoire was profiled, and TCRdb retains in-frame clones only, with some absent. The repertoire holds over 150,000 clones, about 87% seen once, with around 0.88% in the top ten. The sample comprised peripheral blood. The source of these receptors is a woman aged 18-30 years who had recovered from COVID-19.

V gene TRBV6-5 combines with J gene TRBJ1-1; the D is unclear. Trimming removed 7 bases at V and 0 bases at J, with 9 bases between. Germline CDR1 is MNHEY and CDR2 is SVGAGI. The CDR3 has 13 amino acids. In DNA form, the CDR3 reads TGTGCCAGCACGCAGACATTGAACACTGAAGCTTTCTTT. It specifies CASTQTLNTEAFF.

The chain recombines TRBV29-1 with TRBJ1-1; a weak D match, TRBD1 (5 bases). The CDR3 covers 11 residues. Germline CDR1 is SQVTM and CDR2 is ANQGSEA. The V gene lost 8 bases and the J gene lost 7 bases, with 14 bases spanning the gap. CDR3 in amino acids: CSSQGRLEAFF. CDR3 sequence (DNA): TGCAGCTCTCAGGGCAGACTTGAAGCTTTCTTT. Based on the CDR3 plus reference TRBV29-1 and TRBJ1-1, the full variable domain is SAVISQKPSRDICQRGTSLTIQCQVDSQVTMMFWYRQQPGQSLTLIATANQGSEATYESGFVIDKFPISRPNLTFSTLTVSNMSPEDSSIYLCSSQGRLEAFFGQGTRLTVV.

V usage is TRBV28 and J usage is TRBJ2-7, with a tentative D call TRBD2 (5 bases). Germline CDR1 is MDHEN and CDR2 is SYDVKM. Trimming cost V 5 bases and J 7 bases, with 15 bases left between them. The CDR3 is 13 amino acids. CDR3 residues: CASSLSPSGEQYV. CDR3 sequence (DNA): TGTGCCAGCAGTCTCTCCCCCAGCGGTGAGCAGTACGTC.